Below, 32 T cell receptor beta chains from the same sample are listed, as sequenced in a study of shared clonotypes between healthy human individuals. Assay: immunoSEQ multiplex PCR; the TCRdb copy retains only in-frame clones and omits some. The table lists about 1.1 million clones, approximately 80% of them singletons. Input material: memory CD4+ T cells from PBMCs. Subset indicated: CD45RA-negative fraction. The receptors originated from a man between 18 and 35 years old in good health. Some clones in this sample may be carry-over from other donors' samples.

The chain links TRBV5-1 to TRBJ2-7; 10 nucleotides agree with TRBD1. The length of the CDR3 is 13 residues. With V trimmed by 4 bases and J by 6 bases, 4 bases remained unmatched. The V gene's germline CDR1 is SGHRS and CDR2 YFSETQ. The CDR3: CASSTDRGREQYF. The DNA of the CDR3 is TGCGCCAGCAGCACCGACAGGGGGCGCGAGCAGTACTTC.

This chain uses TRBV11-2 with TRBJ2-1; D gene ambiguous. Between the trimmed V and J ends, which lost 2 bases and 15 bases, there was a span of 14 bases. Germline CDR1 reads SGHAT; CDR2 reads FQNNGV. The CDR3 spans 12 residues. CDR3 protein: CASSLYGLLRFF. The CDR3 nucleotides are TGTGCCAGCAGCTTATACGGGCTCCTCCGGTTCTTC.

The V gene is TRBV28, the J gene TRBJ2-7; D unresolved. V gave up 5 bases and J gave up 4 bases, with 12 bases separating them. The V gene's germline CDR1 is MDHEN and CDR2 SYDVKM. The CDR3 spans 13 residues. The chain's CDR3 is CASSNPWAYEQYF. The CDR3 nucleotides are TGTGCCAGCAGTAATCCATGGGCTTACGAGCAGTACTTC.

This sequence joins TRBV19 and TRBJ2-3; D might be TRBD1 (6 bases). Germline V gene data show CDR1 as LNHDA and CDR2 as SQIVND (reference sequence). The CDR3 contains 14 residues. Trimming removed 5 bases from V and 3 bases from J, with 12 bases in between. The CDR3, as DNA: TGTGCCAGTAGTTTATACAGGGTAACAGATACGCAGTATTTT. It is translated as CASSLYRVTDTQYF.

V and J are TRBV6-5 and TRBJ1-5; 9 positions agree with TRBD1. J lost 6 bases, V lost 6 bases, and 3 bases had no gene match. CDR3 length: 13 amino acids. Germline V gives CDR1 MNHEY, CDR2 SVGAGI. This chain's CDR3 is CASSTGGSQPQHF. In nucleotides, the CDR3 is TGTGCCAGCAGCACAGGGGGCTCTCAGCCCCAGCATTTT.

The V and J genes are TRBV28 and TRBJ1-2, with TRBD1 matching over 11 bases. Per the germline V gene, CDR1 is MDHEN and CDR2 is SYDVKM. The CDR3 covers 16 residues. With 5 bases clipped from V and 6 bases from J, the junction kept 11 bases outside the gene matches. The CDR3 DNA sequence: TGTGCCAGCAGTATCCGGACAGGGGGCGTTTATGATGGCTACACCTTC. Translating gives CASSIRTGGVYDGYTF.

This chain joins TRBV28 and TRBJ1-2; D gene unclear. The V and J ends lost 5 bases and 4 bases respectively, with 17 bases between them. Germline V gives CDR1 MDHEN, CDR2 SYDVKM. The CDR3 consists of 15 residues. CDR3 amino acids: CASSLAPGGGYGYTF. The CDR3 nucleotides are TGTGCCAGCAGTCTCGCCCCAGGCGGCGGCTATGGCTACACCTTC.

This clone showed up just once. V gene TRBV29-1 combines with J gene TRBJ2-3; no clear D gene. CDR1 is SQVTM, CDR2 ANQGSEA, per germline. This CDR3 is 15 amino acids long. V dropped 5 bases and J dropped 6 bases, with 21 bases sitting between them. CDR3 protein: CSVFLGRPPSDTQYF. Written as DNA, the CDR3 is TGCAGCGTTTTCCTTGGCAGGCCCCCTTCGGATACGCAGTATTTT.

For this clone: This may stem from a read error, because a much larger clone lies one nucleotide away. The chain couples TRBV9 to TRBJ2-5; D is undetermined. The CDR3 is 15 amino acids. Germline CDR1 and CDR2: SGDLS and YYNGEE. Trimming stripped 4 bases from V and 4 bases from J, with 17 bases between. The CDR3 loop reads CASSPRHTTGETQYF. CDR3 nucleotide sequence: TGTGCCAGCAGCCCGCGCCACACCACCGGAGAGACCCAGTACTTC.

This clone has a handful of counts. The V call is TRBV7-9, the J call TRBJ2-7; 9 positions match TRBD1. V shed 8 bases, J shed 1 base, and the junction held 6 bases outside the gene matches. Germline-derived CDR1 and CDR2 are SEHNR and FQNEAQ (reference sequence). This CDR3 is 14 amino acids long. CDR3 DNA: TGTGCCAGCGCCCCGACAGGGGGGTCCTACGAGCAGTACTTC. Translating it yields CASAPTGGSYEQYF.

The genes are TRBV4-2 and TRBJ2-7; weak D call: TRBD2 (5 bases). The germline V and J ends were trimmed by 1 base and 7 bases, with 8 bases remaining between them. The germline V gene has CDR1 LGHNA and CDR2 YNFKEQ. This CDR3 is built from 12 residues. The CDR3 DNA sequence: TGTGCCAGCAGCCAAGGTTCGGGGGAGCAGTACTTC. Translation: CASSQGSGEQYF.

The J gene is TRBJ1-1, the V gene TRBV27, with 7 bases matching TRBD1. Trimming removed 2 bases from V and 1 base from J; junction bases left unmatched: 4. Per germline, CDR1 MNHEY and CDR2 SMNVEV (reference sequence). The CDR3 spans 15 residues. In nucleotides, the CDR3 is TGTGCCAGCAGTTTACCCCCAGGGGGGAACACTGAAGCTTTCTTT. Translated: CASSLPPGGNTEAFF.

V gene TRBV7-9 combines with J gene TRBJ1-6, with 7 bases lining up with TRBD1. V was clipped by 4 bases and J by 10 bases; unmatched bases: 10. This CDR3 has 15 residues. The germline gives CDR1 SEHNR, CDR2 FQNEAQ (reference sequence). CDR3 sequence: CASSWDSPERSPLHF. The CDR3 nucleotides are TGTGCCAGCAGCTGGGACAGTCCGGAGAGGTCACCCCTCCACTTT.

This clone was counted ten times or more. V gene TRBV29-1 combines with J gene TRBJ1-2; TRBD1 matches 7 bases. The V and J ends lost 8 bases and 2 bases, in that order; junction bases with no gene match: 8. Germline V gives CDR1 SQVTM, CDR2 ANQGSEA. The CDR3 consists of 13 residues. The DNA of the CDR3 is TGCAGCACACTATTGGACAGGAACTATGGCTACACCTTC. This encodes CSTLLDRNYGYTF.

In this sample, this clone turned up a few times. The chain has TRBV4-1 and TRBJ2-1, with D possibly TRBD2 on 6 matching bases. The germline gives CDR1 MGHRA, CDR2 YSYEKL. This CDR3 comprises 18 residues. The V end was cut by 0 bases, the J end by 0 bases, with 15 bases between. The CDR3 is CASSQDPPPGVSYNEQFF. The CDR3 DNA sequence: TGCGCCAGCAGCCAAGATCCCCCACCGGGAGTCTCCTACAATGAGCAGTTCTTC.

V is TRBV9 and J is TRBJ2-7; D is possibly TRBD1 (5 bases). This CDR3 comprises 15 residues. V lost 0 bases, J lost 1 base, and 11 bases lay in between. Germline CDR1 SGDLS, CDR2 YYNGEE. Here the CDR3 reads CASSVEGLGSYEQYF. CDR3 DNA sequence: TGTGCCAGCAGCGTAGAGGGGTTGGGATCCTACGAGCAGTACTTC.

The gene calls are TRBV7-8 and TRBJ1-1; weak D call: TRBD1 (6 bases). The ends were cut back, 5 bases at V and 1 base at J, with 14 bases in the middle. This CDR3 is built from 15 residues. CDR1 and CDR2 (germline): SGHVS, FQNEAQ. CDR3 sequence reads: CASSADSRENTEAFF. In nucleotides, the CDR3 is TGTGCCAGCAGCGCGGACAGCAGGGAGAACACTGAAGCTTTCTTT.

The V and J genes are TRBV28 and TRBJ1-5; unclear D gene. From germline, CDR1 is MDHEN and CDR2 SYDVKM. The CDR3 runs 14 residues. V lost 6 bases and J 6 bases, leaving 15 bases between the germline ends. The DNA of the CDR3 is TGTGCCAGCAGGCCGGCCGGGTATCGTCAGCCCCAGCATTTT. It translates to CASRPAGYRQPQHF.

The rearrangement joins TRBV5-5 to TRBJ1-2; D not certain. CDR1 and CDR2 from the germline V gene are SGHKS and YYEKEE (reference sequence). The CDR3 consists of 16 residues. Trimming left V 4 bases short and J 1 base short, with 17 bases between. The DNA of the CDR3 is TGTGCCAGCAGCCCCCGAAGCCCCGGACTTAACTATGGCTACACCTTC. Protein product: CASSPRSPGLNYGYTF.

The chain links TRBV11-2 to TRBJ2-7; 7 bases agree with TRBD1. V gave up 3 bases and J gave up 5 bases; unmatched junction bases: 4. This CDR3 is built from 13 residues. The V gene's germline CDR1 is SGHAT and CDR2 FQNNGV. Written as DNA, the CDR3 is TGTGCCAGCAGCTTTAGGGGACAGAACGAGCAGTACTTC. It is translated as CASSFRGQNEQYF.

The V gene is TRBV5-1, the J gene TRBJ1-2, with TRBD1 identical over 10 bases. Germline V lookup: CDR1 SGHRS, CDR2 YFSETQ. V gave up 5 bases and J gave up 8 bases; unmatched junction bases: 6. This CDR3 has 13 amino acids. Here the CDR3 DNA reads TGCGCCAGCAGGTCCGGGACAGGGGTGGGCTACACCTTC. Protein: CASRSGTGVGYTF.

Comment on this clone: Just one base apart from a much larger clone, this may be a read error. The chain links TRBV30 to TRBJ2-5; unclear D gene. The J call may not be correct, given that the DNA end is closer to TRBJ2-7. Per germline, CDR1 GTSNPN and CDR2 SVGIG (reference sequence). The CDR3 extends over 11 amino acids. DNA of the CDR3: TGTGCCTGGGAACGTAACTGCGAGCAGTACTTC. Translation: CAWERNCEQYF.

In regard to this clone: Different DNA sequences within this sample yield the same CDR3. The chain carries TRBV10-3 and TRBJ2-3; 9 positions agree with TRBD1. This CDR3 region has 15 residues. Germline V gives CDR1 ENHRY, CDR2 SYGVKD. V was pared by 6 bases and J by 1 base, with 5 bases of the junction left unmatched. In DNA, the CDR3 is TGTGCCATCAGCCGGGGACAGGGAGGCACAGATACGCAGTATTTT. Translated: CAISRGQGGTDTQYF.

Of note for this clone: The junction and the germline gene differ at one end; a read error may be behind it. The rearrangement links TRBV2 to TRBJ1-1; the D is unclear. The CDR3 runs 15 residues. The germline V gene encodes CDR1 SNHLY and CDR2 FYNNEI. The CDR3 here is CASSEGGLGNTEAFF. For the CDR3, the DNA is TGTGCCAGCAGCGAAGGAGGACTGGGAAACACTGAAGCTTTCTTT.

This chain connects TRBV28 to TRBJ1-3; D not certain. Between the trimmed V and J ends, which lost 4 bases and 3 bases, there was a span of 16 bases. The CDR3 spans 16 residues. Germline V gives CDR1 MDHEN, CDR2 SYDVKM. CDR3 in amino acids: CASSSLAGSLGNTIYF. CDR3 nucleotide sequence: TGTGCCAGCAGTTCCCTAGCGGGGTCCCTTGGAAACACCATATATTTT.

V usage is TRBV10-3 and J usage is TRBJ2-1; unclear D gene. The CDR3 contains 15 residues. Germline CDR1 ENHRY, CDR2 SYGVKD. The V gene lost 3 bases and the J gene lost 0 bases, with 9 bases spanning the gap. The CDR3 loop reads CAISDARSSYNEQFF. CDR3 nucleotide sequence: TGTGCCATCAGTGATGCTCGAAGCTCCTACAATGAGCAGTTCTTC.

The chain uses TRBV11-3 and TRBJ2-7; D might be TRBD2 (7 bases). The V end was cut by 0 bases, the J end by 6 bases, with 18 bases between. The CDR3 has 16 amino acids. Per the germline V gene, CDR1 is SGHNT and CDR2 is YENEEA. The CDR3 region has the DNA TGTGCCAGCAGCTTAGAGGGGGGGACATCAGGCGGCGAGCAGTACTTC. This gives the protein CASSLEGGTSGGEQYF.

The chain combines TRBV5-1 with TRBJ2-2, with TRBD2 matching 8 bases. V lost 4 bases to trimming and J lost 4 bases; unmatched junction nucleotides: 9. Germline loops: CDR1 SGHRS, CDR2 YFSETQ. The CDR3 consists of 16 residues. CDR3 protein: CASSLTSGRGTGELFF. DNA of the CDR3: TGCGCCAGCAGCCTTACTAGCGGAAGGGGCACCGGGGAGCTGTTTTTT.

This chain links TRBV12-2 with TRBJ2-7; the D call TRBD2 from the table was never checked on the DNA. TRBV12-2 is recorded as a pseudogene. This CDR3 region has 15 residues. The CDR3 sequence is CASRLRTGTSNEQYF. CDR3 in DNA: TGTGCAAGTCGCCTGAGAACCGGGACTAGTAACGAGCAGTACTTC.

The chain carries TRBV19 and TRBJ1-5; D gene ambiguous. The ends were cut back, 3 bases at V and 1 base at J, with 10 bases in the middle. The germline CDR1 and CDR2 sequences are LNHDA and SQIVND (reference sequence). The CDR3 totals 15 residues. The CDR3 sequence: CASSMEGLSNQPQHF. The CDR3, as DNA: TGTGCCAGTAGTATGGAAGGGTTGAGCAATCAGCCCCAGCATTTT.

This clone appeared many times. This chain connects TRBV6-5 to TRBJ1-4; perhaps TRBD1 as D (5 bases). The V end lost 0 bases, the J end lost 8 bases, and 16 bases lay between the germline ends. Germline-derived CDR1 and CDR2 are MNHEY and SVGAGI. There are 16 residues in the CDR3. The CDR3 protein is CASSYSQGRPSEKLFF. In nucleotides, the CDR3 is TGTGCCAGCAGTTACTCCCAGGGACGGCCGTCCGAAAAACTGTTTTTT.

The chain has TRBV9 and TRBJ1-5; 9 bases map to TRBD1. The germline V gene encodes CDR1 SGDLS and CDR2 YYNGEE. This CDR3 spans 15 amino acids. V was pared by 4 bases and J by 3 bases, with 5 bases of the junction left unmatched. CDR3 residues: CASSPTGGINQPQHF. CDR3 in DNA: TGTGCCAGCAGCCCAACAGGGGGCATCAATCAGCCCCAGCATTTT.